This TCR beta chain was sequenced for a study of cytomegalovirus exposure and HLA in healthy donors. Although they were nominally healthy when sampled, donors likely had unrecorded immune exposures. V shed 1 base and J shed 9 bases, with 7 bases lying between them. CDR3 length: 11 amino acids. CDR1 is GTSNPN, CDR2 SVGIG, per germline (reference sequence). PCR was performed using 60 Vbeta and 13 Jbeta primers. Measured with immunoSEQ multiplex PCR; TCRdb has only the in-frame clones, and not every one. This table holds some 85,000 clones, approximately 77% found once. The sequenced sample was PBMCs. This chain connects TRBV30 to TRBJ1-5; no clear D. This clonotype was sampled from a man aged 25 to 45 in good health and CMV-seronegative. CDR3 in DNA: TGTGCCTGGAGTGCTGGCGGGCCCCAGCATTTT. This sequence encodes CAWSAGGPQHF.